This T cell receptor beta chain comes out of a study of primary melanoma T cells and metastatic recurrence (dated by TCRdb to about 2020). Concerning the study at large: The cohort consisted of around 200 primary melanomas of stage T2 to T4, each more than 1 mm thick. Progression-free survival was the clinical outcome compared against the T-cell fraction measured by TCR beta sequencing. Histopathological grading of tumor-infiltrating lymphocytes was compared with the T-cell fraction derived from sequencing. The study tested whether T-cell fraction and T-cell repertoire clonality in primary melanoma tumors predicted patient outcome. What the study reported, not specific to this receptor: Tumor T-cell fraction was reported to predict progression-free survival independently of thickness, ulceration, mitotic rate and age. An effective T-cell-mediated antitumor response in primary melanoma was presented by the authors only as a suggestion rather than as a demonstrated mechanism. A T-cell fraction above 20% appeared protective regardless of ulceration status, mitotic rate or nodal disease. Progression-free survival prediction was reportedly improved more by adding T-cell fraction to tumor thickness than by adding any other histopathological variable.

On this clone: Its binding antigen is unknown. No clone much larger than this one lies a single base away; base qualities are absent.

V loses 0 bases of germline sequence and J loses 1 base, and the interval between the two ends is 9 bases. Via the germline V gene (reference sequence), CDR1 is LNHNV and CDR2 YYDKDF. Including cysteine and phenylalanine, the CDR3 has 15 amino acids. The retained sequence is limited to the CDR3, 45 bases, with the frame set at the first base. The patients had surgically resected primary melanoma that was considered potentially curable but at risk of metastatic recurrence. The method was the immunoSEQ multiplex PCR assay. High-throughput sequencing of the T-cell receptor beta chain was performed on primary melanoma tumor tissue. From the authors' description of their analysis: Among the repertoire analyses were the distribution of insertions and deletions and the sharing of TCRB CDR3 between samples. A gradient-boosted model ranked the predictive value of the T-cell fraction against histopathological variables. Held by TCRdb, this immuneACCESS table contains in-frame sequences only and omits some clones. Under half of the omission traces to an unresolved V gene where checked; the cause of the rest is unknown. The D gene and trimming were derived from the DNA, and the V and J assignments and clone size from that table. This sample has 200 to 300 clones in its table, and less than 90% of those were observed once. Of the sample, over 11% falls within the top ten clones.

The receptor chain draws on TRBV15 and TRBJ1-2; a confident D gene designation cannot be given. The receptor comes from a human donor with melanoma. The material sequenced was melanoma tumor tissue. CDR3 region: CATSRESGDNYGYTF. The DNA sequence reads TGTGCCACCAGCAGAGAAAGCGGGGATAACTATGGCTACACCTTC.